The clone carrying this TCR beta chain was detected many times. The data derive from a study of metastatic and nonmetastatic thyroid tumors. Study context: Repertoires from malignant and benign thyroid patients were compared across blood and tumor or nodule tissue.

Per the authors' pipeline: Researchers built a distant-metastasis classifier for papillary thyroid cancer that drew on CDR3 differences across clinicopathological groups. With MiXCR, TCRdb called clones anew from the PCR reads. It is TCRdb's table, rather than the study itself, that gives the V and J calls and clone size. The repertoire has under 35,000 clones, approximately 15% of them found once; the top ten carry over 4%. This CDR3 comprises 15 residues. Between the trimmed V and J ends, which lost 1 base and 4 bases, there was a span of 14 bases. Germline V lookup: CDR1 SGHTA, CDR2 FQGNSA. Nobody among the patients had been given any treatment before thyroid surgery.

The chain carries TRBV7-2 and TRBJ2-7; D is possibly TRBD1 (6 bases). The TCR sequence derives from a female donor with papillary thyroid cancer or a benign thyroid nodule (not recorded which). Some clones in this sample may be carry-over from other donors' samples. The specimen was blood. CDR3 in amino acids: CASSLGRGLSYEQYF. The CDR3 DNA reads as TGTGCCAGCAGCTTAGGAAGGGGGTTGAGTTACGAGCAGTACTTC. The full variable domain, with the rest looked up from reference TRBV7-2 and TRBJ2-7, is GAGVSQSPSNKVTEKGKDVELRCDPISGHTALYWYRQSLGQGLEFLIYFQGNSAPDKSGLPSDRFSAERTGGSVSTLTIQRTQQEDSAVYLCASSLGRGLSYEQYFGPGTRLTVT.